Below, one T cell receptor beta chain is given with its context. This entry is derived from a study of blood T cell repertoires in COVID-19. In the original processing: Cell counts per sample came from amplifying reference gene primers. Here immunoSEQ multiplex PCR was the method, and the copy in TCRdb shows in-frame clones only, minus some. D and trimming were read from the DNA, whereas the V and J calls and clone size are those reported in that table. The table lists over 100,000 clones, roughly 90% of them singletons. A Seattle source enrolled patients during active infection and followed them longitudinally. The sequenced sample consisted of peripheral blood. The origin of this receptor is a man between 60 and 75 years old with COVID-19, enrolled during active disease.

CDR3 amino acids: CASSATGGDYGYTF. CDR3 bases: TGTGCCAGCAGCGCCACTGGGGGGGACTATGGCTACACCTTC. This chain joins TRBV7-2 and TRBJ1-2; a possible D gene is TRBD1 (5 bases). Germline loops: CDR1 SGHTA, CDR2 FQGNSA. CDR3 length: 14 amino acids. V shed 5 bases and J shed 3 bases, with 13 bases lying between them.